This entry concerns a single TCR beta chain. Its binding antigen is unknown. The germline gene is not matched at one end of the junction; a read error may be the cause. The source of the sample is a study of cytomegalovirus exposure and HLA in healthy donors listed by TCRdb under 2017. Background on the whole study: An earlier analysis of 587 of the donors reported 276 Gb of sequence data and 95 million to 120 million unique TCR beta sequences obtained from roughly 180 million T cells. Across some 400 genotyped donors of the cohort, an average of 235,054 unique TCR beta nucleotide sequences per donor were sequenced, and around 19% of those sequences were non-productive. Roughly 5 DR-DQ haplotypes were handled as single units for association and clustering, since linkage in the cohort was strong. High-throughput TCR immunosequencing, statistical association of individual TCRs with disease status, and machine learning were combined to predict cytomegalovirus infection status. Of the roughly 400 genotyped donors, 70% to 90% were placed in the genetic ancestry cluster associated with self-reported Caucasian donors. Donor age, sex, ethnicity and CMV serostatus were compiled together with the repertoire data. Genome-wide SNP genotypes for about 60% of the roughly 670 donors were used in a later genetic analysis, which treated that subset as a discovery cohort. The study used immunosequencing to profile the T cell repertoires of 666 subjects and linked those repertoires to cytomegalovirus serostatus. The study was designed to test whether signatures of past pathogen exposure could be identified by cataloging public T cell receptors. HLA typing included class I and class II loci at four-digit resolution. The number of typed donors differed by locus: about 629-630 for A, B, C, DRB1 and DQB1; 522 for DQA1; over 600 for DPA1; and some 430 for DPB1. Along with the roughly 670-subject first cohort, a separate validation cohort of 120 different subjects was used. All discovery cohort repertoires had been generated on a single sequencing platform. An early release that covered about 640 HLA-typed donors contained approximately 300 gigabases of sequencing data and some 87 million unique TCR sequences. Rather than drawing on any new phenotypic data, the later analysis identified candidate immune exposures from TCR beta sequences and the way those sequences occurred across donors. A later analysis re-examined previously published TCR beta repertoires from about 700 donors and added high-resolution HLA genotyping to investigate patterns of TCR occurrence. An earlier analysis of around 580 of the donors used high-throughput TCR beta sequencing to judge whether each TCR beta V gene segment behaved as functional or pseudogenic.

The method behind the library was the immunoSEQ multiplex PCR assay. For the multiplex PCR, a mixture combining 60 forward primers for TCR Vbeta segments and 13 reverse primers for TCR Jbeta segments was used. The CDR3 region of rearranged TCR beta genes was amplified from genomic DNA by a multiplex PCR assay. On the Illumina HiSeq System, the amplified TCR beta libraries were sequenced as 87-base-pair reads. Regarding the original processing steps: A later analysis tallied 75 million to 85 million unique TCR beta chains across the 600 to 700 repertoires, and approximately 12 million of those chains were shared by two or more donors. A nearest-neighbor algorithm error-corrected the raw reads and collapsed the reads into unique sequences, merging closely related sequences to remove PCR and sequencing errors. Alignment of CDR3 sequences to IMGT reference sequences was used to assign V, D and J gene segments. Each retained sequence needed at least a six-nucleotide match to both a V gene segment and a J gene segment. A rearrangement was called productive if the CDR3 had no stop codons and remained in frame with V and J, and every other rearrangement was called non-productive. CDR3 was defined according to IMGT convention as the region running from the second conserved V-encoded cysteine to the conserved J-encoded phenylalanine. In an earlier analysis of more than 550 of the donors, sequences lacking an unambiguous match to a single V gene segment were excluded. An earlier analysis of about 600 of the donors called V segments functional above 56.7% productive rearrangements and segregating when the between-donor standard deviation exceeded 5%. A statistical classification framework was built to diagnose cytomegalovirus status from the catalog of TCR beta chain sequences. A later analysis assigned V and J genes by comparing TCR nucleotide sequences with IMGT/GENE-DB human TR gene sequences. A later analysis assigned CDR3 sequences and most-parsimonious VDJ recombination scenarios with the TCRdist pipeline. A later analysis defined each TCR beta chain by its CDR3 amino acid sequence plus V-gene family, and excluded reads lacking a unique V-gene family. To address suspected cross-contamination and a sequencing artifact, a later analysis removed under 600 highly shared, low-generation-probability nucleotide sequences. For each public chain, a later analysis derived a clonal expansion index from normalized ranks of inferred template counts within each repertoire. In a later analysis, generation probabilities were computed with a VDJ recombination model fitted to out-of-frame rearrangements, and the resulting probabilities were checked against IGoR. In a later analysis, hypergeometric tests were used to score TCR-TCR, TCR-HLA and TCR-CMV co-occurrence, with a repertoire-size bias correction applied to TCR pairs. To estimate false discovery rates, a later analysis permuted the HLA or CMV assignments 20 times. In a later analysis, co-occurring TCRs were grouped with DBSCAN, and TCRdist sequence similarity was added when clustering was performed within HLA-allele-positive subsets. Repertoires with fewer than 30,000 or more than 120,000 public chains were left out of co-occurrence clustering, as were about five repertoires with anomalous nucleotide sharing. TCRdb's version of the immuneACCESS table is confined to in-frame rearrangements and falls short of the full clone set. An unresolved V gene accounts for under half of the shortfall where checked; the remainder is of unknown origin. V, J and clone size derive from that table, while D and trimming were established from the DNA sequence. The sample includes about 190,000 clones, with roughly three quarters observed a single time. About 1.4% of the sample belongs to the ten largest clones.

In total, 630 or so healthy bone marrow donors made up the cohort. Cohort members were all nominally healthy when sampled, although unrecorded immune exposures were likely present. The donor was CMV seronegative and belonged to the group of over 300 seronegative cohort members. Every donor gave a peripheral blood sample, and the peripheral blood mononuclear cells from that sample were used for TCR beta sequencing. The Qiagen DNeasy Blood Extraction Kit was used to extract genomic DNA from the blood cell samples. Taken from cysteine to phenylalanine, the CDR3 has 13 residues. Just CDR3 DNA is preserved here, 39 bases in frame from base 1. In the germline V gene (reference sequence), CDR1 corresponds to SEHNR and CDR2 to FQNEAQ. Overall results and qualifications from the work: An association between a missense DCLRE1C variant and V-gene and J-gene trimming of TCR beta chains was found in a later genetic analysis and replicated in an independent cohort. Compared with the approximately 670-donor mean, donors in an Asian-associated ancestry cluster had fewer N-insertions in productive TCRs, according to a later genetic analysis. In this cohort, only TCR beta chains were sequenced, and detectable features were limited by the absence of alpha or paired-chain data. At a false discovery rate of 0.05, a later analysis linked around 15,000 TCR beta sequences to specific HLA alleles. A group of highly shared sequence variants was considered likely to be a technical artifact of the sequencing pipeline. Correlated functional status among segregating V segments might be attributable to linkage disequilibrium, but an unknown experimental factor could not be ruled out. The presence/absence analyses assumed that sequencing depth was roughly uniform across donors, and that assumption may not be true. When HLA alleles, especially DR and DQ, strongly co-occurred, TCR associations were difficult to assign to individual alleles. In vitro tests confirmed that a few of the cytomegalovirus-associated TCR beta chains recognize cytomegalovirus antigens. The study listed around 160 TCR beta chains as associated with cytomegalovirus. The 87-base-pair reads could not distinguish some IMGT-functional V segments, including TRBV6-2 and TRBV6-3, so those segments were excluded. In an earlier analysis of 587 of the donors, most TCR beta V segments were observed in productive rearrangements about 87% or about 30% of the time, broadly matching IMGT annotations. A further reported finding was that TCR beta sequences accurately predicted the HLA-A and HLA-B alleles for most subjects in the first cohort. A later analysis found that TCR association rates varied across HLA loci, with DRB1 alleles showing the most associated TCRs and HLA-C alleles the fewest. Across donors, most TCR sequences were observed very rarely, whereas some public TCRs were present in many individuals. CMV serostatus was the only immune exposure information available for the cohort. According to a later analysis, parvovirus B19, influenza, CMV and Epstein-Barr virus appeared linked to several top co-occurrence clusters. The authors suggested that the approach could potentially be generalized to other disease states and immunological phenotypes. Compared with equally common non-associated chains, HLA-associated TCR beta chains in a later analysis were more clonally expanded and had lower generation probabilities. The classifier was reported to diagnose cytomegalovirus status with high specificity and sensitivity in both the original cohort and the validation cohort. Because counts were too low, some 16 rarely observed V segments, including chromosome 9 orphons, were excluded from the earlier analysis of several hundred of the donors. Because HLA typing was missing for some donors at each locus, association tests included only the typed subset. According to a later analysis, most CMV-associated TCR beta chains appeared to be HLA-restricted, and the HLA associations seemed to be driven largely by CMV exposure.

The sample was PBMCs. This chain is built from TRBV7-9 and TRBJ2-7; a confident D gene designation cannot be given. The sequence was collected from a woman between 45 and 65 years old in good health and CMV-seronegative. The CDR3 here reads CAGSLELRAEQYF. In nucleotides, the sequence is TGTGCCGGCAGCTTAGAACTACGAGCCGAGCAGTACTTC.